This section outlines one T cell receptor beta chain sequence together with its context. Its antigen is currently unknown. CDR1 and CDR2 from the germline V gene are MDHEN and SYDVKM. Trimming stripped 3 bases from V and 2 bases from J, with 15 bases between. This CDR3 is built from 16 residues. Here immunoSEQ multiplex PCR was the method, and the copy in TCRdb shows in-frame clones only, minus some. The top ten hold approximately 2.5% of the sample, which has 200,000 or so clones, over 70% seen once. This record comes from a study of T cell responses to AZD1222 COVID-19 vaccine. Study results and limitations: Recipients of AZD1222 seropositive at baseline numbered only 5 to 7. Donor demographics were predominantly white British with a female majority; clonal diversity may be underestimated. Vaccine-associated CD4 TCRs spanned spike, dominant at 160-218 and 743-854. Following two doses of AZD1222, Spike-specific TCR breadth and depth rose.

The genes are TRBV28 and TRBJ2-3; a weak D match, TRBD2 (6 bases). This specimen consisted of peripheral blood, obtained on day 0 of MenACWY control vaccination. The TCR comes from an adult in good health. This CDR3 is CASSLARAGLTDTQYF. The CDR3 nucleotides read TGTGCCAGCAGTTTGGCACGAGCGGGCCTCACAGATACGCAGTATTTT.